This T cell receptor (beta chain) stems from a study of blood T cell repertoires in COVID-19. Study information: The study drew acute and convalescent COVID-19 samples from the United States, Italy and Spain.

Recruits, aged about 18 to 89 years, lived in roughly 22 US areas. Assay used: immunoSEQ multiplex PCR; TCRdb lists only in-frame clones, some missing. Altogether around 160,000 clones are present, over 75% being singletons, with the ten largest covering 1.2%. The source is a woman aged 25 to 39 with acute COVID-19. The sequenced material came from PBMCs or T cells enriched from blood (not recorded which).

The CDR3 nucleotides read TGTGCCAGCAGCTCGACAGAGACAGATACGCAGTATTTT. The encoded protein is CASSSTETDTQYF. The chain carries TRBV7-9 and TRBJ2-3, with D perhaps matching TRBD1 (5 bases). This CDR3 is 13 amino acids long. V lost 4 bases and J lost 3, with 8 bases in between. From germline, CDR1 is SEHNR and CDR2 FQNEAQ (reference sequence).